The rows below give T cell receptor beta chains drawn from one sample of a study of blood T cell repertoires in COVID-19. Using immunoSEQ multiplex PCR, the repertoire was profiled, and TCRdb retains in-frame clones only, with some absent. Found here are hundreds of thousands of clones, 89% of them singletons; the top ten hold 0.75% to 0.9%. Sequencing was performed on peripheral blood. The receptors stem from a man aged 18-30 years with COVID-19, enrolled during active disease. CDR3s include the opening cysteine and the closing phenylalanine or tryptophan. D genes are given only for firm matches. The size of a clone is reported for some rows only, either as once, few or many, or as a class for expanded clones.

v_call: TRBV12-3/TRBV12-4
j_call: TRBJ2-1
d_call: .
clone_size: .
cdr3_aa: CASSFRGHEQFF
cdr3_nt: TGTGCCAGCAGTTTTCGGGGTCATGAGCAGTTCTTC

v_call: TRBV15
j_call: TRBJ1-6
d_call: TRBD1
clone_size: .
cdr3_aa: CATSRVNSPTGAHSPLHF
cdr3_nt: TGTGCCACCAGCAGAGTGAACTCACCGACAGGGGCGCATTCACCCCTCCACTTT

v_call: TRBV5-1
j_call: TRBJ2-1
d_call: TRBD2
clone_size: once
cdr3_aa: CASSPGTSGRVSEQFF
cdr3_nt: TGCGCCAGCAGCCCAGGGACTAGCGGGAGGGTAAGTGAGCAGTTCTTC

v_call: TRBV7-9
j_call: TRBJ2-7
d_call: TRBD1
clone_size: .
cdr3_aa: CASSSPGQGYEQYF
cdr3_nt: TGTGCCAGCAGCAGTCCGGGACAGGGTTACGAGCAGTACTTC

v_call: TRBV7-8
j_call: TRBJ1-1
d_call: .
clone_size: .
cdr3_aa: CASSPGRGRSVTEAFF
cdr3_nt: TGTGCCAGCAGCCCCGGGCGGGGGCGCAGTGTCACTGAAGCTTTCTTT

v_call: TRBV6-6
j_call: TRBJ1-6
d_call: TRBD1
clone_size: few
cdr3_aa: CASRAPTGVRSPLHF
cdr3_nt: TGTGCCAGCAGAGCCCCGACAGGGGTTAGATCACCCCTCCACTTT

v_call: TRBV30
j_call: TRBJ2-5
d_call: TRBD1
clone_size: .
cdr3_aa: CAWSLQGAETQYF
cdr3_nt: TGTGCCTGGAGCCTCCAGGGGGCAGAGACCCAGTACTTC

v_call: TRBV5-1
j_call: TRBJ2-1
d_call: .
clone_size: .
cdr3_aa: CASSFGDRSYNEQFF
cdr3_nt: TGCGCCAGCAGCTTCGGGGATCGGTCCTACAATGAGCAGTTCTTC

v_call: TRBV12-5
j_call: TRBJ2-5
d_call: TRBD2
clone_size: .
cdr3_aa: CASGNIAGPEQETQYF
cdr3_nt: TGTGCTAGTGGTAATATAGCGGGCCCGGAACAAGAGACCCAGTACTTC

v_call: TRBV5-1
j_call: TRBJ2-2
d_call: .
clone_size: .
cdr3_aa: CASSFLSSRGTGELFF
cdr3_nt: TGCGCCAGCAGCTTCCTCTCTAGCCGCGGCACCGGGGAGCTGTTTTTT

v_call: TRBV6-6
j_call: TRBJ2-7
d_call: .
clone_size: once
cdr3_aa: CASSPSGQRSEQYF
cdr3_nt: TGTGCCAGCAGTCCAAGCGGGCAAAGGAGCGAGCAGTACTTC

v_call: TRBV6-1
j_call: TRBJ2-5
d_call: TRBD1
clone_size: .
cdr3_aa: CASSEEDRGHQETQYF
cdr3_nt: TGTGCCAGCAGTGAAGAGGACAGGGGACACCAAGAGACCCAGTACTTC

v_call: TRBV27
j_call: TRBJ1-1
d_call: .
clone_size: .
cdr3_aa: CASSSGFRTEAFF
cdr3_nt: TGTGCCAGTTCCTCAGGGTTTCGCACTGAAGCTTTCTTT

v_call: TRBV24-1
j_call: TRBJ1-2
d_call: TRBD1
clone_size: once
cdr3_aa: CATRKTGEVEGYTF
cdr3_nt: TGTGCCACCCGTAAGACAGGGGAAGTAGAGGGCTACACCTTC

v_call: TRBV2
j_call: TRBJ2-3
d_call: .
clone_size: few
cdr3_aa: CASSEGQATSTDTQYF
cdr3_nt: TGTGCCAGCTCCGAGGGCCAGGCCACTAGCACAGATACGCAGTATTTT

v_call: TRBV4-1
j_call: TRBJ2-3
d_call: TRBD2
clone_size: once
cdr3_aa: CASSQDHPSGSRDTQYF
cdr3_nt: TGCGCCAGCAGCCAAGATCACCCTAGCGGGAGTAGGGATACGCAGTATTTT

v_call: TRBV9
j_call: TRBJ1-1
d_call: TRBD1
clone_size: once
cdr3_aa: CASSPEGARNTEAFF
cdr3_nt: TGTGCCAGCTCCCCGGAGGGGGCTAGGAACACTGAAGCTTTCTTT

v_call: TRBV4-2
j_call: TRBJ2-7
d_call: .
clone_size: .
cdr3_aa: CASSQDLSSYEQYF
cdr3_nt: TGTGCCAGCAGCCAAGATCTTAGCTCCTACGAGCAGTACTTC

v_call: TRBV2
j_call: TRBJ1-6
d_call: TRBD1
clone_size: few
cdr3_aa: CATSRTGLGSPLHF
cdr3_nt: TGTGCCACCTCAAGGACAGGGTTAGGTTCACCCCTCCACTTT

v_call: TRBV25-1
j_call: TRBJ2-3
d_call: TRBD2
clone_size: once
cdr3_aa: CASSEYGGRTDTQYF
cdr3_nt: TGTGCCAGCAGTGAATACGGCGGGAGAACAGATACGCAGTATTTT

v_call: TRBV7-9
j_call: TRBJ2-7
d_call: .
clone_size: .
cdr3_aa: CASSLGAGPYEQYF
cdr3_nt: TGTGCCAGCAGCTTAGGCGCAGGTCCCTACGAGCAGTACTTC

v_call: TRBV7-9
j_call: TRBJ1-5
d_call: TRBD1
clone_size: .
cdr3_aa: CASSTGTGGHQPQHF
cdr3_nt: TGTGCCAGCAGCACCGGGACAGGGGGCCATCAGCCCCAGCATTTT

v_call: TRBV7-2
j_call: TRBJ2-3
d_call: .
clone_size: .
cdr3_aa: CASGRDYFTDTQYF
cdr3_nt: TGTGCCAGCGGGCGTGACTATTTCACAGATACGCAGTATTTT

v_call: TRBV15
j_call: TRBJ2-7
d_call: TRBD1
clone_size: once
cdr3_aa: CATSAGQGMGYEQYF
cdr3_nt: TGTGCCACCAGCGCGGGACAGGGGATGGGCTACGAGCAGTACTTC

v_call: TRBV2
j_call: TRBJ1-1
d_call: TRBD1
clone_size: .
cdr3_aa: CASSEDRGWEAFF
cdr3_nt: TGTGCCAGCAGCGAGGACAGGGGATGGGAAGCTTTCTTT

v_call: TRBV5-1
j_call: TRBJ2-6
d_call: .
clone_size: .
cdr3_aa: CASSVYSGANVLTF
cdr3_nt: TGCGCCAGCAGCGTATACTCTGGGGCCAACGTCCTGACTTTC

v_call: TRBV11-1
j_call: TRBJ2-7
d_call: TRBD1
clone_size: .
cdr3_aa: CASRKGQGFLVEQYF
cdr3_nt: TGTGCCAGCAGAAAAGGACAGGGGTTTCTGGTCGAGCAGTACTTC

v_call: TRBV12-3/TRBV12-4
j_call: TRBJ1-3
d_call: .
clone_size: .
cdr3_aa: CASSSGQGNTIYF
cdr3_nt: TGTGCCAGCAGTTCCGGACAGGGAAACACCATATATTTT

v_call: TRBV5-1
j_call: TRBJ2-3
d_call: .
clone_size: .
cdr3_aa: CASSLGGSTQYF
cdr3_nt: TGCGCCAGCAGCTTAGGGGGAAGTACGCAGTATTTT

v_call: TRBV18
j_call: TRBJ2-2
d_call: TRBD2
clone_size: .
cdr3_aa: CASSPGLAGGELFF
cdr3_nt: TGTGCCAGCTCACCAGGACTAGCAGGCGGGGAGCTGTTTTTT

v_call: TRBV27
j_call: TRBJ1-1
d_call: TRBD1
clone_size: .
cdr3_aa: CASRGQMNTEAFF
cdr3_nt: TGTGCCAGCAGGGGACAGATGAACACTGAAGCTTTCTTT

v_call: TRBV6-2/TRBV6-3
j_call: TRBJ2-5
d_call: .
clone_size: .
cdr3_aa: CASSYLSGQWETQYF
cdr3_nt: TGTGCCAGCAGTTATCTGAGTGGACAGTGGGAGACCCAGTACTTC

v_call: TRBV4-1
j_call: TRBJ1-5
d_call: .
clone_size: few
cdr3_aa: CASSQTSRSNQPQHF
cdr3_nt: TGCGCCAGCAGCCAAACGAGCAGGAGCAATCAGCCCCAGCATTTT

v_call: TRBV6-4
j_call: TRBJ1-6
d_call: .
clone_size: .
cdr3_aa: CASSDMAEDSPLHF
cdr3_nt: TGTGCCAGCAGTGACATGGCAGAAGATTCACCCCTCCACTTT

v_call: TRBV7-9
j_call: TRBJ1-4
d_call: TRBD1
clone_size: .
cdr3_aa: CASSRDRGRTNEKLFF
cdr3_nt: TGTGCCAGCAGCCGGGACAGGGGTAGGACTAATGAAAAACTGTTTTTT